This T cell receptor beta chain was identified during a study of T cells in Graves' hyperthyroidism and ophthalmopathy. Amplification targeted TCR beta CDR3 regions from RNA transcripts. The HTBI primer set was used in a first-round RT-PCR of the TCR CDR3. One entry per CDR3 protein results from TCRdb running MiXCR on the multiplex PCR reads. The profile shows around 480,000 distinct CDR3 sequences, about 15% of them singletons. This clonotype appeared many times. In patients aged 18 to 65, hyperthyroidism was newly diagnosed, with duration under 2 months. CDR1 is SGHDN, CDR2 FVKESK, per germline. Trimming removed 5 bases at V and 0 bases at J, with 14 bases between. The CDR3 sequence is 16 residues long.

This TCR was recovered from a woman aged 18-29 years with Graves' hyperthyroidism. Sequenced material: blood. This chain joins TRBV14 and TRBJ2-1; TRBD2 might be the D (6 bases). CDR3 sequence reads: CASSTGRGSSYNEQFF. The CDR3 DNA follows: TGTGCCAGCAGCACCGGACGGGGGAGCTCCTACAATGAGCAGTTCTTC.